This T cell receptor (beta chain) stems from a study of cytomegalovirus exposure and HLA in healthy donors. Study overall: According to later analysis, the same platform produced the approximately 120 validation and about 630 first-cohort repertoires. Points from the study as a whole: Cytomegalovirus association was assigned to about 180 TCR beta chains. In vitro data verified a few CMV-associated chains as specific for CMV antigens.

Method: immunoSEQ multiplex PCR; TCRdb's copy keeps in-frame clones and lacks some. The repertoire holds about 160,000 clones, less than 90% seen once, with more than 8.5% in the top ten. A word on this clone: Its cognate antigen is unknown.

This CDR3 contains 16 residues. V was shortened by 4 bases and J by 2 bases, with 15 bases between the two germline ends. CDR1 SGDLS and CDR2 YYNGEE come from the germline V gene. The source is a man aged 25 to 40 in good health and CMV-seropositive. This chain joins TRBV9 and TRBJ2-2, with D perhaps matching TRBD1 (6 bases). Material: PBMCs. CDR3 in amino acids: CASSPRWGLNTGELFF. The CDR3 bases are TGTGCCAGCAGCCCGCGATGGGGGCTTAACACCGGGGAGCTGTTTTTT.